The sample holds a few counts of the clone carrying this T cell receptor (beta chain). The antigen is unknown. Synthesis of TCR cDNA relied on 5'RACE template switching, which attached a universal primer site and UMIs. TCRdb re-derived calls from the 5' RACE reads in MiXCR, one entry per CDR3 protein. The sample has some 560,000 distinct CDR3 sequences; less than 20% are singletons. The data originate from a study of T cells after yellow fever vaccination. Study information: Fractions with few cells were prepared using SMART-Seq v4 Ultra Low Input. General study results and limits: Post-booster reappearance was seen for most primary-vaccination clones (about 96% CD4, about 88% CD8). Researchers cautioned that FACS-sorted repertoires could harbor abundant clonotypes contaminating from the bulk population.

CDR3 length equals 14 residues. Trimming shortened V by 2 bases and J by 14 bases, and 20 bases separated the two germline ends. Germline V gives CDR1 SNHLY, CDR2 FYNNEI. The chain carries TRBV2 and TRBJ2-3; D assignment may be TRBD1 or TRBD2 (5 bases each). The source is a man between 18 and 35 years old who received the YFV17D yellow fever vaccine. The source material was PBMCs, sampled about 5 days after the first yellow fever vaccination. As DNA, the CDR3 is TGTGCCAGCAGTGAATATGGGGCCGAATCAAGCGGGTATTTT. Translating gives CASSEYGAESSGYF.